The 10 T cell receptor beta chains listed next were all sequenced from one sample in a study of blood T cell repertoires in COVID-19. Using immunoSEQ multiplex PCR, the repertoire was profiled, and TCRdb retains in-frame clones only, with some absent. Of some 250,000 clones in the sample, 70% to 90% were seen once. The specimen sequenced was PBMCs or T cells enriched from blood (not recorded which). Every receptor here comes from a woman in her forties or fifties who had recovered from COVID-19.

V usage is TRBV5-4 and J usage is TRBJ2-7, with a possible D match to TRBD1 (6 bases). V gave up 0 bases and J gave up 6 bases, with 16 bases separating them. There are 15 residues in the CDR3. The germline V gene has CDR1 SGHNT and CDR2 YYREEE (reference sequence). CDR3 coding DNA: TGTGCCAGCAGCTTGGCCGGCTCAGGCAGGGGCGAGCAGTACTTC. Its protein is CASSLAGSGRGEQYF.

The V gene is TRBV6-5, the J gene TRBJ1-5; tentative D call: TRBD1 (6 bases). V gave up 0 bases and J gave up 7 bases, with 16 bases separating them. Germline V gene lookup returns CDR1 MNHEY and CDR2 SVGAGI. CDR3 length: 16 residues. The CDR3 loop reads CASSYSGQGLGQPQHF. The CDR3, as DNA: TGTGCCAGCAGTTACTCTGGGCAGGGGCTGGGGCAGCCCCAGCATTTT.

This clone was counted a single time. CDR3 residues: CASSQFRTGDYSGANVLTF. The CDR3 region has the DNA TGCGCCAGCAGTCAATTTCGGACAGGGGATTACTCTGGGGCCAACGTCCTGACTTTC. V gene TRBV23-1 combines with J gene TRBJ2-6, with 9 bases aligning to TRBD1. TRBV23-1 is an ORF, with its function uncertain. Germline trimming cut 1 base from V and 0 bases from J; bases unmatched to any gene: 7. This CDR3 has 19 amino acids.

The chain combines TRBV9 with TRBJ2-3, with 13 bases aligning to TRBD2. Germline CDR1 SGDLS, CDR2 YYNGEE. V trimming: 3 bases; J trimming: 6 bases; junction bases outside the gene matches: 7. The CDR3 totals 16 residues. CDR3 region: CASSEGLAGVSDTQYF. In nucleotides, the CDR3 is TGTGCCAGCAGCGAAGGACTAGCGGGAGTTTCGGATACGCAGTATTTT.

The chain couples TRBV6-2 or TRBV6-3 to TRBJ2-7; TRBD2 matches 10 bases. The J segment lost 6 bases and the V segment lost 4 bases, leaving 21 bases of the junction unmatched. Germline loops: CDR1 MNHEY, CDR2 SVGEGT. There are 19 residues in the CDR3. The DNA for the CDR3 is TGTGCCAGCAGTTGCCCACCGGGACTAGCGTACGAACGGGACTGCGAGCAGTACTTC. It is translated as CASSCPPGLAYERDCEQYF.

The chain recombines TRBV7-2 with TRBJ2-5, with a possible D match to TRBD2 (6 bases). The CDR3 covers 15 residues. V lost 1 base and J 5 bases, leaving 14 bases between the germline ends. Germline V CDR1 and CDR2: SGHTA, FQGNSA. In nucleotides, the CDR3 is TGTGCCAGCAGCTTAGACGTCGGACGGGGGGAGACCCAGTACTTC. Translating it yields CASSLDVGRGETQYF. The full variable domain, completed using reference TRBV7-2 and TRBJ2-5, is GAGVSQSPSNKVTEKGKDVELRCDPISGHTALYWYRQSLGQGLEFLIYFQGNSAPDKSGLPSDRFSAERTGGSVSTLTIQRTQQEDSAVYLCASSLDVGRGETQYFGPGTRLLVL.

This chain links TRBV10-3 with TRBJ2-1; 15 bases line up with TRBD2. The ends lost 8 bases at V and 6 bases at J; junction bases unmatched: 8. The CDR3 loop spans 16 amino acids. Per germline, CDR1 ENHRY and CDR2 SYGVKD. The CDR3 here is CAIGGTSGRMGNEQFF. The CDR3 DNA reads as TGTGCCATCGGCGGGACTAGCGGGAGGATGGGCAATGAGCAGTTCTTC.

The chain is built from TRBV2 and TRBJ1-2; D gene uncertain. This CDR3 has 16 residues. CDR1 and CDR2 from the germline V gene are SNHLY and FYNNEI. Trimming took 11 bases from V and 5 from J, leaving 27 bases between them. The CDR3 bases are TGTGCCGGAAGCGTGTCGCCAGAGGATAGGTATTATGGCTACACCTTC. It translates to CAGSVSPEDRYYGYTF. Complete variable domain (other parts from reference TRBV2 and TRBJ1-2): EPEVTQTPSHQVTQMGQEVILRCVPISNHLYFYWYRQILGQKVEFLVSFYNNEISEKSEIFDDQFSVERPDGSNFTLKIRSTKLEDSAMYFCAGSVSPEDRYYGYTFGSGTRLTVV.

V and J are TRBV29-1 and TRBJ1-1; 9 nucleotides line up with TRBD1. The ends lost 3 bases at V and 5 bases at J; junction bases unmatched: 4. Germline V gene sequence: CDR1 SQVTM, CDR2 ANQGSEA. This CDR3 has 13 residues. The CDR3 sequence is CSVDRDRATEAFF. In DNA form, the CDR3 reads TGCAGCGTTGATAGGGACAGGGCTACTGAAGCTTTCTTT.

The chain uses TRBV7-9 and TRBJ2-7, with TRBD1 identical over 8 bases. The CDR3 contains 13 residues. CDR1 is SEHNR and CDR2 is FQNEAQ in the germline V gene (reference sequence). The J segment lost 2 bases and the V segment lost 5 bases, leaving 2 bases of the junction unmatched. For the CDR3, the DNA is TGTGCCAGCAGCGACAGGGGACCCTACGAGCAGTACTTC. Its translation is CASSDRGPYEQYF.